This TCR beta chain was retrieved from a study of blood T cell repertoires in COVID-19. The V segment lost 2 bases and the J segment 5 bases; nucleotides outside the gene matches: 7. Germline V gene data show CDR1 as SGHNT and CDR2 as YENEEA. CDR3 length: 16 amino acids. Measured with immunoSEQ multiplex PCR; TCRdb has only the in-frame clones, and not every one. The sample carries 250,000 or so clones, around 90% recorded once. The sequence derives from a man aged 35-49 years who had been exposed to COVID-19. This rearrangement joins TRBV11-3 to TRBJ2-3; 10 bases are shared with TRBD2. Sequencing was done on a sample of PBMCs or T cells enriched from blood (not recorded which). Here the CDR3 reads CASSLRSGRARDTQYF. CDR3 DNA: TGTGCCAGCAGCTTACGAAGCGGGAGGGCCAGAGATACGCAGTATTTT. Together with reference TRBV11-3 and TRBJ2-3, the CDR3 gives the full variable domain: EAGVVQSPRYKIIEKKQPVAFWCNPISGHNTLYWYLQNLGQGPELLIRYENEEAVDDSQLPKDRFSAERLKGVDSTLKIQPAELGDSAVYLCASSLRSGRARDTQYFGPGTRLTVL.